Sequencing of this T cell receptor (beta chain) was carried out in a study of T-cell reconstitution after alpha-beta-depleted transplantation in children. This clonotype was seen a handful of times. The authors prepared the TCRbeta library with unique molecular identifiers. TCRdb recomputed calls from the PCR reads with MiXCR, one row per CDR3 protein. The sample shows 200,000 to 250,000 distinct CDR3 sequences, around 7.7% of them seen only once. From germline, CDR1 is MGHDK and CDR2 SYGVNS. V lost 0 bases and J lost 9; bases outside the gene matches: 5. The CDR3 runs to 14 residues. The clonotype was recovered from a male patient aged 2-15 years who had a stem cell transplant for acute myeloid leukemia, so the T cells may come from the graft donor. The chain couples TRBV25-1 to TRBJ2-1, with 7 bases identical to TRBD2. Material: PBMCs, mostly from graft donor cells, obtained 360 days after TCRalphabeta/CD19-depleted stem cell transplant. The CDR3 sequence is CASSEYNGGGEQFF. The CDR3 region has the DNA TGTGCCAGCAGTGAATATAATGGCGGGGGTGAGCAGTTCTTC.